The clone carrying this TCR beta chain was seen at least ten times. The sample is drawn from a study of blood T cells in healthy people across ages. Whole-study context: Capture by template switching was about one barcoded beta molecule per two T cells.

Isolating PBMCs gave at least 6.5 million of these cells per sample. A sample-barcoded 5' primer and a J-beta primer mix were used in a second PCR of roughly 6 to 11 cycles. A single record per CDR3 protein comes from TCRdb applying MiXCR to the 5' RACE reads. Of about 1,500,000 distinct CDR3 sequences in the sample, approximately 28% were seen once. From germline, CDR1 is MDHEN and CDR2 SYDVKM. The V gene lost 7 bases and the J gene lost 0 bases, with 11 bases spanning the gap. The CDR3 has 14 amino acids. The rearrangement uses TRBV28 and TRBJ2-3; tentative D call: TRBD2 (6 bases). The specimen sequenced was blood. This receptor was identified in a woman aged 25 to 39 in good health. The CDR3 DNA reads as TGTGCCAGCAAGTCGGGACTCAGCACAGATACGCAGTATTTT. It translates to CASKSGLSTDTQYF.